What follows are 17 T cell receptor beta chains derived from one specimen sequenced in a study of circulating CD8 cells and anti-PD-1 response in melanoma. Live CD3+CD8+TCRalphabeta+ cells were sorted into four subsets by PD-1 and/or TIGIT. Using 15 ng of total RNA, TCR libraries were made with the QIAseq Immune Repertoire TCR panel. TCRdb processed the reads anew with MiXCR; each CDR3 protein has one entry. Of several hundred distinct CDR3 sequences listed, 6.3% were seen once; the top ten hold 16%. Material: CD8+ T cells from PBMCs, obtained at baseline or after one month of anti-PD-1 therapy (not recorded which). The receptors originated from a human donor with melanoma.

This clonotype rates as medium-sized. The chain has TRBV27 and TRBJ1-5; D is unresolved. The germline gives CDR1 MNHEY, CDR2 SMNVEV (reference sequence). V was cut by 3 bases and J by 7 bases, with 7 bases left in between. The CDR3 runs to 12 residues. In DNA form, the CDR3 reads TGTGCCAGCAGTTTTCTTGGGCAGCCCCAGCATTTT. Amino acids: CASSFLGQPQHF.

This clonotype was counted only a few times. The rearrangement uses TRBV27 and TRBJ2-1; D call uncertain. Trimming removed 3 bases at V and 8 bases at J, with 5 bases between. This CDR3 has 11 residues. Per the germline V gene, CDR1 is MNHEY and CDR2 is SMNVEV (reference sequence). The DNA of the CDR3 is TGTGCCAGCAGTTTCGGCTATGAGCAGTTCTTC. It specifies CASSFGYEQFF.

By share of the sample, this clonotype is medium-sized. This chain uses TRBV27 with TRBJ2-1; 14 bases line up with TRBD2. Looked up from germline, CDR1 is MNHEY and CDR2 is SMNVEV (reference sequence). This CDR3 spans 16 amino acids. V shed 5 bases, J shed 2 bases, and the junction held 2 bases outside the gene matches. Here the CDR3 reads CASSRTSGGTYNEQFF. In DNA form, the CDR3 reads TGTGCCAGCAGTCGGACTAGCGGGGGGACCTACAATGAGCAGTTCTTC.

This clonotype is medium-sized within its sample. This chain joins TRBV28 and TRBJ2-2, with D uncertain. Looked up from germline, CDR1 is MDHEN and CDR2 is SYDVKM. V was trimmed by 6 bases and J by 3 bases, leaving 11 bases between them. This CDR3 is 14 amino acids long. CDR3 amino acids: CASSPPLDTGELFF. CDR3 DNA sequence: TGTGCCAGCAGCCCCCCTTTGGACACCGGGGAGCTGTTTTTT. The full variable domain, in which reference TRBV28 and TRBJ2-2 provide the parts outside the CDR3, is DVKVTQSSRYLVKRTGEKVFLECVQDMDHENMFWYRQDPGLGLRLIYFSYDVKMKEKGDIPEGYSVSREKKERFSLILESASTNQTSMYLCASSPPLDTGELFFGEGSRLTVL.

In its sample, this clonotype ranks as large. V is TRBV19 and J is TRBJ2-7; D unresolved. Germline V lookup: CDR1 LNHDA, CDR2 SQIVND (reference sequence). V was trimmed by 3 bases and J by 2 bases, leaving 11 bases between them. CDR3 length: 14 residues. In DNA form, the CDR3 reads TGTGCCAGTAGTATGGATCACGGTCCCTACGAGCAGTACTTC. Its protein product is CASSMDHGPYEQYF.

This clonotype is classed as large. Written as DNA, the CDR3 is TGTGCCAGTAAGGGGACAGGGGACACCGGGGAGCTGTTTTTT. Translation: CASKGTGDTGELFF. V gene TRBV19 combines with J gene TRBJ2-2; 10 nucleotides line up with TRBD1. The CDR3 consists of 14 residues. With 7 bases clipped from V and 3 bases from J, the junction kept 2 bases outside the gene matches. Germline loops: CDR1 LNHDA, CDR2 SQIVND (reference sequence).

This chain uses TRBV7-2 with TRBJ2-5, with 13 bases aligning to TRBD2. Germline V gene data show CDR1 as SGHTA and CDR2 as FQGNSA. The V segment lost 3 bases and the J segment 4 bases; nucleotides outside the gene matches: 5. The CDR3 consists of 16 residues. CDR3 bases: TGTGCCAGCAGCTTGACTAGCGGGGGGCTACGAGAGACCCAGTACTTC. It yields the protein CASSLTSGGLRETQYF.

The CDR3 loop reads CASSPTPPGQGAYSNQPQHF. The CDR3 DNA reads TGTGCCAGCAGTCCCACTCCGCCAGGACAGGGGGCTTATAGCAATCAGCCCCAGCATTTT. This chain uses TRBV27 with TRBJ1-5; 11 bases fit TRBD1. Trimming cost V 5 bases and J 0 bases; bases outside gene matches: 15. The CDR3 has 20 residues. Germline CDR1 MNHEY, CDR2 SMNVEV (reference sequence).

This clonotype qualifies as large (0.1 to 1%). The gene calls are TRBV19 and TRBJ2-3; D ambiguous. Trimming pared 5 bases from V and 6 bases from J, leaving 9 bases between. Germline V lookup: CDR1 LNHDA, CDR2 SQIVND (reference sequence). This CDR3 is 12 amino acids long. The DNA of the CDR3 is TGTGCCAGTAGTCTGACCGAGGATACGCAGTATTTT. It yields the protein CASSLTEDTQYF. Full variable domain (remainder filled in from reference TRBV19 and TRBJ2-3): DGGITQSPKYLFRKEGQNVTLSCEQNLNHDAMYWYRQDPGQGLRLIYYSQIVNDFQKGDIAEGYSVSREKKESFPLTVTSAQKNPTAFYLCASSLTEDTQYFGPGTRLTVL.

By frequency in the sample, this clonotype is medium-sized. The rearrangement uses TRBV7-2 and TRBJ2-7; TRBD1 matches 9 bases. V trimming: 5 bases; J trimming: 2 bases; junction bases outside the gene matches: 4. The CDR3 is made up of 14 amino acids. Per the germline V gene, CDR1 is SGHTA and CDR2 is FQGNSA. CDR3 region: CASSRGQGTYEQYF. For the CDR3, the DNA is TGTGCCAGCAGCCGGGGACAGGGAACCTACGAGCAGTACTTC.

By frequency in the sample, this clonotype is large. The chain links TRBV19 to TRBJ2-7; perhaps TRBD2 as D (5 bases). From germline, CDR1 is LNHDA and CDR2 SQIVND (reference sequence). Trimming took 3 bases from V and 7 from J, leaving 13 bases between them. The length of the CDR3 is 13 residues. The CDR3 DNA reads TGTGCCAGTAGTATCGTCAGGACTGGGGAGCAGTACTTC. Protein: CASSIVRTGEQYF. The variable domain in full, completed from reference TRBV19 and TRBJ2-7, reads DGGITQSPKYLFRKEGQNVTLSCEQNLNHDAMYWYRQDPGQGLRLIYYSQIVNDFQKGDIAEGYSVSREKKESFPLTVTSAQKNPTAFYLCASSIVRTGEQYFGPGTRLTVT.

This clonotype rates as large. The genes are TRBV12-3 or TRBV12-4 and TRBJ2-5; 11 bases agree with TRBD1. The CDR3 has 15 amino acids. Germline trimming cut 5 bases from V and 4 bases from J; bases unmatched to any gene: 6. CDR3 residues: CASSVDRGRGETQYF. CDR3 coding DNA: TGTGCCAGCAGTGTGGACAGGGGGCGGGGAGAGACCCAGTACTTC.

By sample fraction, this clonotype is large. This chain uses TRBV3-2 with TRBJ2-5; the tabulated D call, TRBD2, remains unverified against the DNA. TRBV3-2 corresponds to a pseudogene. This CDR3 region has 16 residues. The CDR3: CASSQSGLAVQETQYF. The CDR3 region has the DNA TGTGCCAGCAGCCAAAGCGGACTAGCGGTACAAGAGACCCAGTACTTC.

Sample share makes this clonotype large. The chain uses TRBV27 and TRBJ2-1; TRBD2 matches at 7 bases. CDR1 and CDR2 (germline): MNHEY, SMNVEV (reference sequence). The CDR3 covers 12 residues. The V gene end was trimmed by 6 bases and the J gene end by 6 bases; junction bases not matched to a gene: 2. The CDR3 DNA reads as TGTGCCAGCAGCCGCGGGGGCAATGAGCAGTTCTTC. Its translation is CASSRGGNEQFF.

This clonotype is judged large. J is TRBJ1-2 and V is TRBV24-1; no clear D. The CDR3 consists of 13 residues. V gave up 3 bases and J gave up 4 bases, with 8 bases separating them. The V gene's germline CDR1 is KGHDR and CDR2 SFDVKD. The CDR3 here is CATSDPGLYGYTF. The CDR3 coding sequence is TGTGCCACCAGTGATCCGGGTCTCTATGGCTACACCTTC.

By proportion, this clonotype is medium-sized. The V gene is TRBV2, the J gene TRBJ1-1; D gene ambiguous. CDR3 length: 14 residues. V was clipped by 4 bases and J by 1 base, with 10 bases between them. Germline CDR1 SNHLY, CDR2 FYNNEI. CDR3 sequence: CASSVSGGNTEAFF. CDR3 nucleotide sequence: TGTGCCAGCAGTGTTTCCGGAGGGAACACTGAAGCTTTCTTT. The full variable domain, completed using reference TRBV2 and TRBJ1-1, is EPEVTQTPSHQVTQMGQEVILRCVPISNHLYFYWYRQILGQKVEFLVSFYNNEISEKSEIFDDQFSVERPDGSNFTLKIRSTKLEDSAMYFCASSVSGGNTEAFFGQGTRLTVV.

This clonotype rates as large. The rearrangement joins TRBV29-1 to TRBJ1-2, with TRBD1 as a possible D gene (6 bases). Germline assignment: CDR1 SQVTM and CDR2 ANQGSEA. The CDR3 consists of 18 residues. V was cut by 2 bases and J by 0 bases, with 22 bases left in between. The CDR3 DNA reads as TGCAGCGTTGAAAACCTGGTGGACAGCCAATTCCCTAACTATGGCTACACCTTC. Its protein is CSVENLVDSQFPNYGYTF.